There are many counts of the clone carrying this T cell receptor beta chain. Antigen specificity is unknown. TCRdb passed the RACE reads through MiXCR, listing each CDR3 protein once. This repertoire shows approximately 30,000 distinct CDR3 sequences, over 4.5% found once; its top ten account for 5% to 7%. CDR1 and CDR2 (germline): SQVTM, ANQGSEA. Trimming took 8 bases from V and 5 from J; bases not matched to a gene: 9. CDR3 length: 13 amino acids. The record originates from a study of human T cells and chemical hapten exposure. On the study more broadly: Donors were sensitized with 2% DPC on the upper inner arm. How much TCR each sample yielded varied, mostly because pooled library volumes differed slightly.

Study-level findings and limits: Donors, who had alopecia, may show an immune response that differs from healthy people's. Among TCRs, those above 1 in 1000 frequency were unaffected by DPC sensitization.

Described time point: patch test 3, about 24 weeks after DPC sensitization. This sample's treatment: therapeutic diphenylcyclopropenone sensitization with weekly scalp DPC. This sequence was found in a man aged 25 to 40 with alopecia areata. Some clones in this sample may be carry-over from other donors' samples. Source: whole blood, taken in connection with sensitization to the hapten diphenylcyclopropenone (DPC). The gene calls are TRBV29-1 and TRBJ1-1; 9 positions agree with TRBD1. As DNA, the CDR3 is TGCAGCATTCTGGGACAGGGAGGGACTGAAGCTTTCTTT. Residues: CSILGQGGTEAFF. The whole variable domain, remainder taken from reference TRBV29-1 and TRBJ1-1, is SAVISQKPSRDICQRGTSLTIQCQVDSQVTMMFWYRQQPGQSLTLIATANQGSEATYESGFVIDKFPISRPNLTFSTLTVSNMSPEDSSIYLCSILGQGGTEAFFGQGTRLTVV.